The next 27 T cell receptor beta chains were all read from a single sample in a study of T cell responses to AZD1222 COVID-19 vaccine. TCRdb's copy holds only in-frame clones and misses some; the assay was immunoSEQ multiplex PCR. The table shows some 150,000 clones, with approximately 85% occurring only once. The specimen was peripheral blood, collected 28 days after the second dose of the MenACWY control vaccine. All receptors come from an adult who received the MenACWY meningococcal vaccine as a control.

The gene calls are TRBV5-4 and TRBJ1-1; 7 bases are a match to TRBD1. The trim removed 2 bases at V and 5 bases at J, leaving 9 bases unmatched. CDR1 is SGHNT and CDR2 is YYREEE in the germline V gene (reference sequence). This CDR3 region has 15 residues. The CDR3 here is CASSFPQGRGTEAFF. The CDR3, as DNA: TGTGCCAGCAGCTTCCCACAGGGGCGGGGGACTGAAGCTTTCTTT.

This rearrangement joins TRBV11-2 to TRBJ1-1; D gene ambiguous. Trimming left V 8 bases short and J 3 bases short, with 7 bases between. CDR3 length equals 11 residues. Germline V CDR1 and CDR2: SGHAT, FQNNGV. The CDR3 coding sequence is TGTGCCAGCGGGAGGTACACTGAAGCTTTCTTT. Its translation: CASGRYTEAFF.

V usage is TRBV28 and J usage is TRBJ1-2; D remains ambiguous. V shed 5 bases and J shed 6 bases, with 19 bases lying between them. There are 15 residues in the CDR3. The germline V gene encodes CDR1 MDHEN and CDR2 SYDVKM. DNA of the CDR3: TGTGCCAGCAGTCCCTCTGCCGGGATCGGACATGGCTACACCTTC. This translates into CASSPSAGIGHGYTF.

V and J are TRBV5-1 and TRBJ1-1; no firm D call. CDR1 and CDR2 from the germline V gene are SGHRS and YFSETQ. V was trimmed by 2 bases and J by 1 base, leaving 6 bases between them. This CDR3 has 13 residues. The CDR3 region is CASSFRANTEAFF. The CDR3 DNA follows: TGCGCCAGCAGCTTCCGAGCGAACACTGAAGCTTTCTTT.

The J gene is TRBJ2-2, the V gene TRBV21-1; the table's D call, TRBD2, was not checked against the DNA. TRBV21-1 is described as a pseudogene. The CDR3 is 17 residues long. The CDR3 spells CASSKGAGGENTGELFF. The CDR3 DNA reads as TGTGCCAGCAGCAAGGGGGCGGGAGGCGAGAACACCGGGGAGCTGTTTTTT.

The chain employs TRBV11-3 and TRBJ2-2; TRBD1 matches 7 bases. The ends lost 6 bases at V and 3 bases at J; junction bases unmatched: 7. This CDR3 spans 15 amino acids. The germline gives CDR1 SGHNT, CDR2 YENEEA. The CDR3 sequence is CASRPTGTDTGELFF. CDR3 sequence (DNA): TGTGCCAGCAGGCCGACAGGGACGGACACCGGGGAGCTGTTTTTT. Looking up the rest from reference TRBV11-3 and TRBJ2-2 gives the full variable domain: EAGVVQSPRYKIIEKKQPVAFWCNPISGHNTLYWYLQNLGQGPELLIRYENEEAVDDSQLPKDRFSAERLKGVDSTLKIQPAELGDSAVYLCASRPTGTDTGELFFGEGSRLTVL.

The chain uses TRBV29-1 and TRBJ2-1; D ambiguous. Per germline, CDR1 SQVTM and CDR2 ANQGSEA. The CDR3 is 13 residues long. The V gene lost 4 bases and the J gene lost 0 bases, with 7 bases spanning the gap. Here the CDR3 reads CSVGHLSYNEQFF. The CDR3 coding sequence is TGCAGCGTTGGGCACCTCTCCTACAATGAGCAGTTCTTC.

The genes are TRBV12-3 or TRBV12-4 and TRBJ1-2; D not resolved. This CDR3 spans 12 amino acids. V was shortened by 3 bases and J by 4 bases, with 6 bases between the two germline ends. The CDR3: CASSLTAYGYTF. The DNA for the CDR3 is TGTGCCAGCAGTTTGACGGCCTATGGCTACACCTTC.

CDR3: CASSLSVTSSYNEQFF. CDR3 coding DNA: TGTGCCAGCAGCTTATCGGTAACGAGCTCCTACAATGAGCAGTTCTTC. The chain combines TRBV11-3 with TRBJ2-1, with D unclear. CDR3 size: 16 residues. V lost 2 bases and J lost 0, with 11 bases in between. CDR1 is SGHNT, CDR2 YENEEA, per germline.

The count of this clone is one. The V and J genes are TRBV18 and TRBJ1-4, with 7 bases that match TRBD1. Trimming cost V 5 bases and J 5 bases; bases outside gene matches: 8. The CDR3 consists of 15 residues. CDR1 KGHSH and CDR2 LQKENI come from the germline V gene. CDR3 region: CASSTDRASNEKLFF. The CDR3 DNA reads TGTGCCAGCTCAACTGACAGGGCGTCGAATGAAAAACTGTTTTTT.

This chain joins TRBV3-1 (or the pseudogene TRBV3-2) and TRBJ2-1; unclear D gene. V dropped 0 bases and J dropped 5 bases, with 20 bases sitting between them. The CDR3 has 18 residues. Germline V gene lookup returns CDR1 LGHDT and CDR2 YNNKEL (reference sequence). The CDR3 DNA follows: TGTGCCAGCAGCCAAGAAATAATTGGGATCAAGCTAAACAATGAGCAGTTCTTC. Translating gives CASSQEIIGIKLNNEQFF.

The CDR3 region is CASSEAGGGTEAFF. DNA of the CDR3: TGTGCCAGCAGTGAAGCAGGGGGGGGCACTGAAGCTTTCTTT. This chain links TRBV2 with TRBJ1-1; tentative D call: TRBD1 (6 bases). Germline assignment: CDR1 SNHLY and CDR2 FYNNEI. Trimming took off 0 bases at V and 4 bases at J, with 9 bases between the two ends. The CDR3 runs to 14 residues.

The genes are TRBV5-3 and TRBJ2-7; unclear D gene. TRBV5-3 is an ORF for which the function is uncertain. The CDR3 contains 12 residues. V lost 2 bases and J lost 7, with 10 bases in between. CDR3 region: CARSFSCEEQYV. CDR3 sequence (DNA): TGTGCCAGAAGCTTCAGTTGCGAAGAGCAGTACGTC.

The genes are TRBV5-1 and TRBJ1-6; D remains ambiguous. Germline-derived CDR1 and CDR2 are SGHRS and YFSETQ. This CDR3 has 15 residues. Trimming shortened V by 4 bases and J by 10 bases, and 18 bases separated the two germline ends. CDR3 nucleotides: TGCGCCAGCAGCCCAAACACCCTCGGAGAGTCACCCCTCCACTTT. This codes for CASSPNTLGESPLHF.

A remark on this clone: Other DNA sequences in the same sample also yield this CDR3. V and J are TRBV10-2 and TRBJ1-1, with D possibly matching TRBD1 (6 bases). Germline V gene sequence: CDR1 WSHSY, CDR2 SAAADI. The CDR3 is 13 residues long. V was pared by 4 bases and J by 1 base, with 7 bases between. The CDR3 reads CASSVQGNTEAFF. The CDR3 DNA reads TGCGCCAGCAGTGTACAGGGGAACACTGAAGCTTTCTTT.

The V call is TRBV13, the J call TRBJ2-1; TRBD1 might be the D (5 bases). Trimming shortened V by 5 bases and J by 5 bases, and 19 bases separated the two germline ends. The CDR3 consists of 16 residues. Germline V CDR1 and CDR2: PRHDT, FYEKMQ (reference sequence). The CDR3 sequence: CASSPVGLRTNNEQFF. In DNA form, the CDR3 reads TGTGCCAGCAGCCCAGTTGGCTTGCGGACAAACAATGAGCAGTTCTTC. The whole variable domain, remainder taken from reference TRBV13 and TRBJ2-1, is AAGVIQSPRHLIKEKRETATLKCYPIPRHDTVYWYQQGPGQDPQFLISFYEKMQSDKGSIPDRFSAQQFSDYHSELNMSSLELGDSALYFCASSPVGLRTNNEQFFGPGTRLTVL.

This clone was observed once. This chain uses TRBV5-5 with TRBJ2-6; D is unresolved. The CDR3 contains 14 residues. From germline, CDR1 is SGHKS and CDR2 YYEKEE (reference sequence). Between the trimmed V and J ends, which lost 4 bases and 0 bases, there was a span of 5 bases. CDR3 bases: TGTGCCAGCAGCGTGTACTCTGGGGCCAACGTCCTGACTTTC. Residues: CASSVYSGANVLTF.

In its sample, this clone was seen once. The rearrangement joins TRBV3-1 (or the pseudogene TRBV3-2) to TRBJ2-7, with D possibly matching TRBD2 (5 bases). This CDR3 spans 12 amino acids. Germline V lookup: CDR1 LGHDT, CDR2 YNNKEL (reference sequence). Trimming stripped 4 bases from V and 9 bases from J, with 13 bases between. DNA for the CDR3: TGTGCCAGCAGCCCAGACGGGGTTAGGCAGTACGTC. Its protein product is CASSPDGVRQYV.

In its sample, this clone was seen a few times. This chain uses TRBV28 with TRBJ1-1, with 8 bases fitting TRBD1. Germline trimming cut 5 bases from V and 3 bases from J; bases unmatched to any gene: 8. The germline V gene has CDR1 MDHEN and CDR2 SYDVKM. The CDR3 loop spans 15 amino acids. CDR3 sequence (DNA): TGTGCCAGCAGTCCTATTGAACAGGGGGACACTGAAGCTTTCTTT. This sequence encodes CASSPIEQGDTEAFF.

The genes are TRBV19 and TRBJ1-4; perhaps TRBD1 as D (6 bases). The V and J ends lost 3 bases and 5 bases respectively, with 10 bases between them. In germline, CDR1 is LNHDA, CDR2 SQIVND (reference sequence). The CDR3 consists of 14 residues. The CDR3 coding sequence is TGTGCCAGTAGTATGATACAGGGCAATGAAAAACTGTTTTTT. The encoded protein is CASSMIQGNEKLFF.

CDR3 sequence (DNA): TGTGCTAGTGGTTTAGGACAGAGCACAGATACGCAGTATTTT. Amino acid sequence: CASGLGQSTDTQYF. The chain recombines TRBV12-5 with TRBJ2-3; D perhaps matches TRBD1 (6 bases). Germline-derived CDR1 and CDR2 are LGHNT and FRNRAP. The CDR3 has 14 amino acids. Trimming pared 3 bases from V and 0 bases from J, leaving 7 bases between.

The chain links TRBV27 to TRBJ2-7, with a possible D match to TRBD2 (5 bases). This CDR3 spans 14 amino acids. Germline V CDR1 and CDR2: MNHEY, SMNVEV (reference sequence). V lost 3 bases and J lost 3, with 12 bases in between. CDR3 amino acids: CASSFRASLYEQYF. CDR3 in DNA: TGTGCCAGCAGTTTCCGGGCTAGCCTCTACGAGCAGTACTTC.

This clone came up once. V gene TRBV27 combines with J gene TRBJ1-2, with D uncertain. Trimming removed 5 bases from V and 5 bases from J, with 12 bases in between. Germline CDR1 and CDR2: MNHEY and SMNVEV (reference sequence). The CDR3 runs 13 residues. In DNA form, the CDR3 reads TGTGCCAGCAGTCTCACAGTGGGGTATGGCTACACCTTC. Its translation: CASSLTVGYGYTF.

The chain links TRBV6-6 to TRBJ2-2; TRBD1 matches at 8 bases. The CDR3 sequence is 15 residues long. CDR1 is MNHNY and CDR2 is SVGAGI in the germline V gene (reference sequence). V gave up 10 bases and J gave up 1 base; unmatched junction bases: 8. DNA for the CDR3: TGTGCCACAAGGGGCGGGACAGGGAACACCGGGGAGCTGTTTTTT. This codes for CATRGGTGNTGELFF.

Here the CDR3 DNA reads TGTGCCAGCAGCGTGACAGGGGTAATTGAATCACCCCTCCACTTT. Its translation is CASSVTGVIESPLHF. The chain couples TRBV9 to TRBJ1-6; 8 bases fit TRBD1. Germline V CDR1 and CDR2: SGDLS, YYNGEE. The CDR3 is 15 residues long. The V gene end was trimmed by 2 bases and the J gene end by 10 bases; junction bases not matched to a gene: 8.

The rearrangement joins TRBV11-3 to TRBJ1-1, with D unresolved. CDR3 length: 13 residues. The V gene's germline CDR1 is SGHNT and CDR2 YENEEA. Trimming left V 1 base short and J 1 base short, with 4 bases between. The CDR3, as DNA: TGTGCCAGCAGCTTAGTCCGGAACACTGAAGCTTTCTTT. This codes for CASSLVRNTEAFF.

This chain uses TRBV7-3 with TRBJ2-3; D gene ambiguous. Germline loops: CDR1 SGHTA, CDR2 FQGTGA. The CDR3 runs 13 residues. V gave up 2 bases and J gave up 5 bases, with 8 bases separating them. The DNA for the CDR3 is TGTGCCAGCAGCTTATCCCGTAAAGATACGCAGTATTTT. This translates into CASSLSRKDTQYF.